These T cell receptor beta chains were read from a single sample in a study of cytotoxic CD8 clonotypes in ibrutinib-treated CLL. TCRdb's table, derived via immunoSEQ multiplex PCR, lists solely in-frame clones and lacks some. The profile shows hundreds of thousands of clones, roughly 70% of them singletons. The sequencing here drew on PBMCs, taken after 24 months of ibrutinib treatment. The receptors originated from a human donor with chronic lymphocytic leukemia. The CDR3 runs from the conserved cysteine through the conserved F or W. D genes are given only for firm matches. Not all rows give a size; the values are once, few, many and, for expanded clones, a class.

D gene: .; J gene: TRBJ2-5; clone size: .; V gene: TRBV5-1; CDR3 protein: CASSLAVEETQYF; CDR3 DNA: TGCGCCAGCAGCTTGGCCGTGGAAGAGACCCAGTACTTC
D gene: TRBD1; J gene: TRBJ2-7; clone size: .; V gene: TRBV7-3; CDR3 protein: CASSRTTEGGLGYEQYF; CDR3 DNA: TGTGCCAGCAGCCGAACGACCGAAGGGGGCTTGGGCTACGAGCAGTACTTC
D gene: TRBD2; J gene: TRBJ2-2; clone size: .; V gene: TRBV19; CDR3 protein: CASSIREGTGELFF; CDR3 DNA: TGTGCCAGTAGTATTAGGGAGGGGACCGGGGAGCTGTTTTTT
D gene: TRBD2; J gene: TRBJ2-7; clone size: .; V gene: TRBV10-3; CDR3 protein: CAISESLAGEGEQYF; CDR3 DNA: TGTGCCATCAGTGAGTCGCTAGCGGGAGAGGGCGAGCAGTACTTC
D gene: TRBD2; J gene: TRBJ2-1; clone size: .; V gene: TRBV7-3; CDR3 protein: CASSSGTSGRNEQFF; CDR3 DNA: TGTGCCAGCAGCTCCGGGACTAGCGGGCGTAATGAGCAGTTCTTC
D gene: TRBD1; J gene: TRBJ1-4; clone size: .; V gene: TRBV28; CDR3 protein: CASRPQTTGFDEKLFF; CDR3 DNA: TGTGCCAGCAGGCCTCAGACGACAGGGTTTGATGAAAAACTGTTTTTT
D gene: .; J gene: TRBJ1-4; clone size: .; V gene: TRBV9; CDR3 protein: CASSPRRGLRGNEKLFF; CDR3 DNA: TGTGCCAGCAGCCCCAGACGGGGTTTAAGGGGTAATGAAAAACTGTTTTTT
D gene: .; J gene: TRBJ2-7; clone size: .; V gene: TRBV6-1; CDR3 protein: CASSKGEYEQYF; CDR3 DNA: TGTGCCAGCAGTAAGGGTGAATACGAGCAGTACTTC
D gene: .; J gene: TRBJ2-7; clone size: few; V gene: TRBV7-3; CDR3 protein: CASSLHDSSYEQYF; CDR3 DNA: TGTGCCAGCAGCTTACACGACTCATCCTACGAGCAGTACTTC
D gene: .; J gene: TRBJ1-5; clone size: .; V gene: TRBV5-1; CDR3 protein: CASSLGAGGNQPQHF; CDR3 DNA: TGCGCCAGCAGCTTGGGGGCAGGGGGCAATCAGCCCCAGCATTTT
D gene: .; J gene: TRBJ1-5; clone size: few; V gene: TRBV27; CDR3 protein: CASSSHTHQPQHF; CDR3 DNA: TGTGCCAGCAGTTCCCATACCCATCAGCCCCAGCATTTT
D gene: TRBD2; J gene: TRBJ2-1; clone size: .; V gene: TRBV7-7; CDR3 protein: CASSLAGTSGNEQFF; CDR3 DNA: TGTGCTAGCAGCTTAGCCGGGACTAGCGGGAATGAGCAGTTCTTC
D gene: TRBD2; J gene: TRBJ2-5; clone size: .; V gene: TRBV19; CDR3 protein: CASSIDPGLAERQETQYF; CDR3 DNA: TGTGCCAGTAGTATAGACCCCGGGCTAGCGGAAAGGCAAGAGACCCAGTACTTC
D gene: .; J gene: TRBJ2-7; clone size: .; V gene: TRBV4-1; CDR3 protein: CASSQARGIDHEQYF; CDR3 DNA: TGCGCCAGCAGCCAAGCCCGCGGGATCGACCACGAGCAGTACTTC
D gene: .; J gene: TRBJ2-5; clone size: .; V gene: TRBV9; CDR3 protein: CASSPDQETQYF; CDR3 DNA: TGTGCCAGCAGCCCTGACCAAGAGACCCAGTACTTC
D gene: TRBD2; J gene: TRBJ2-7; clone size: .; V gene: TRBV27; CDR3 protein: CASSLQRAGPSLEQYF; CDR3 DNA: TGTGCCAGCAGTTTACAGAGAGCGGGACCATCCCTCGAGCAGTACTTC